Detailed here is one T cell receptor (beta chain). Its specificity is unknown. These data originate in a study of T cell responses to AZD1222 COVID-19 vaccine. Study conclusions and caveats: Repertoires were sampled only after the peak T cell response.

V lost 7 bases to trimming and J lost 3 bases, with 15 bases between them. The CDR3 is 13 amino acids. The V gene's germline CDR1 is SQVTM and CDR2 ANQGSEA. Method: immunoSEQ multiplex PCR; TCRdb's copy keeps in-frame clones and lacks some. The sample shows about 90,000 clones, around 89% of them seen only once. The sample in question was peripheral blood, obtained 28 days after the second AZD1222 dose. V usage is TRBV29-1 and J usage is TRBJ1-2; D is perhaps TRBD1 (6 bases). This TCR came from an adult who received the AZD1222 COVID-19 vaccine. Here the CDR3 DNA reads TGCAGCGCTGGACGGGGGGCGCACTATGGCTACACCTTC. It is translated as CSAGRGAHYGYTF.